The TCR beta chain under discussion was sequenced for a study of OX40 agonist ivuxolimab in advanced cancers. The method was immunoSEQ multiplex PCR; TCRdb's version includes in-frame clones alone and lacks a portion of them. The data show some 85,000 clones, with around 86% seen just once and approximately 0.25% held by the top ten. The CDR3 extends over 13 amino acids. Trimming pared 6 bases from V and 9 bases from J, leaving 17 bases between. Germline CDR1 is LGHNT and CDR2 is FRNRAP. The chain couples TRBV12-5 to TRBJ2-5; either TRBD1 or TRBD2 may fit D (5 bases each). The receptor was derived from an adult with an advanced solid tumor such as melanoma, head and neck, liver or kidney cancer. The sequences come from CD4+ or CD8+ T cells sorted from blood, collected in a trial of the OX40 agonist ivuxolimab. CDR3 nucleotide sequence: TGTGCTAGTGGGGCCGGGACCGTAGGTTCCCAGTACTTC. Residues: CASGAGTVGSQYF.